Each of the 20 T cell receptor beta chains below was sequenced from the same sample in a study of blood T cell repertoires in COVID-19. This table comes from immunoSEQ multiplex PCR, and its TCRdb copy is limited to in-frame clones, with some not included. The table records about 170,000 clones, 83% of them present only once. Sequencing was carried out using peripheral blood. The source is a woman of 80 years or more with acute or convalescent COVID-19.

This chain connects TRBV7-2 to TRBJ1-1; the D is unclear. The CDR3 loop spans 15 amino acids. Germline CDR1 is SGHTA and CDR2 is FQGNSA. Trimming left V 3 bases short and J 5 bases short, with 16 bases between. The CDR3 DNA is TGTGCCAGCAGCTTGGGTTTCGCCCTCGGGACTGAAGCTTTCTTT. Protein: CASSLGFALGTEAFF.

CDR3 nucleotide sequence: TGCGCCAGCAGGGACTTGGGTACAAATGAGCAGTTCTTC. Amino acids: CASRDLGTNEQFF. The gene calls are TRBV10-2 and TRBJ2-1, with D tentatively TRBD2 (5 bases). The CDR3 consists of 13 residues. Germline CDR1 WSHSY, CDR2 SAAADI. V lost 6 bases and J 7 bases, leaving 13 bases between the germline ends.

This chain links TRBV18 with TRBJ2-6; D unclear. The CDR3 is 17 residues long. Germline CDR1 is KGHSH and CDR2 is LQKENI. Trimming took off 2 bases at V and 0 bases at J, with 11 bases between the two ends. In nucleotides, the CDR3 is TGTGCCAGCTCACCAAGGCAGGTGAGCTCTGGGGCCAACGTCCTGACTTTC. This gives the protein CASSPRQVSSGANVLTF.

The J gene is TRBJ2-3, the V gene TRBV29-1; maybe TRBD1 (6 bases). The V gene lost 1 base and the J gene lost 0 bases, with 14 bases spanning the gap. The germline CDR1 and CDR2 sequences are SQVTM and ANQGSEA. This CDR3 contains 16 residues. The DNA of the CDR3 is TGCAGCGTTGAAGGGCAAACAGGGACAAGCACAGATACGCAGTATTTT. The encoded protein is CSVEGQTGTSTDTQYF.

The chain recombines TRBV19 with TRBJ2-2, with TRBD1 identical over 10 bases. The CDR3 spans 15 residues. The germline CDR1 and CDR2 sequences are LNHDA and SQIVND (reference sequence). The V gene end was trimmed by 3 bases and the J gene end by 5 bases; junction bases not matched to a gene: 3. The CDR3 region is CASSMTGGSTGELFF. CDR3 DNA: TGTGCCAGTAGTATGACAGGGGGCTCGACCGGGGAGCTGTTTTTT. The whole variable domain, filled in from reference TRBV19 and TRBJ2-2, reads DGGITQSPKYLFRKEGQNVTLSCEQNLNHDAMYWYRQDPGQGLRLIYYSQIVNDFQKGDIAEGYSVSREKKESFPLTVTSAQKNPTAFYLCASSMTGGSTGELFFGEGSRLTVL.

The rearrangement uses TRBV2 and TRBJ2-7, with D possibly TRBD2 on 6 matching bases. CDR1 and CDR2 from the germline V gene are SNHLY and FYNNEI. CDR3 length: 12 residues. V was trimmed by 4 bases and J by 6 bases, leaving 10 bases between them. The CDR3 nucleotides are TGTGCCAGCAGTGTGGGGGGTCCCGAGCAGTACTTC. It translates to CASSVGGPEQYF. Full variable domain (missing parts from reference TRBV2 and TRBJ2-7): EPEVTQTPSHQVTQMGQEVILRCVPISNHLYFYWYRQILGQKVEFLVSFYNNEISEKSEIFDDQFSVERPDGSNFTLKIRSTKLEDSAMYFCASSVGGPEQYFGPGTRLTVT.

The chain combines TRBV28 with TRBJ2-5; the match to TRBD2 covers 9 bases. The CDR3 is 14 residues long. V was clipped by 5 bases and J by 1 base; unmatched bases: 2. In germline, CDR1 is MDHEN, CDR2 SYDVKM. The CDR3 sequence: CASSVAGAQETQYF. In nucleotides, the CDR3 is TGTGCCAGCAGTGTAGCGGGGGCCCAAGAGACCCAGTACTTC.

This CDR3 is CASSPLVVAGGADTQYF. CDR3 nucleotides: TGTGCCAGCAGTCCATTAGTAGTAGCGGGAGGCGCAGATACGCAGTATTTT. The J gene is TRBJ2-3, the V gene TRBV6-6, with TRBD2 matching over 10 bases. CDR1 is MNHNY, CDR2 SVGAGI, per germline (reference sequence). The V and J ends lost 5 bases and 4 bases, in that order; junction bases with no gene match: 12. The CDR3 runs to 17 residues.

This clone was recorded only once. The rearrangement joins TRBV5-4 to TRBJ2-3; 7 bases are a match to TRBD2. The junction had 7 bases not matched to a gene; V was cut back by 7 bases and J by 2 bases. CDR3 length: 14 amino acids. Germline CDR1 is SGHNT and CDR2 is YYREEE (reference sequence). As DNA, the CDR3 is TGTGCCAGCCGGGAGGAACCTTCCACAGATACGCAGTATTTT. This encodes CASREEPSTDTQYF.

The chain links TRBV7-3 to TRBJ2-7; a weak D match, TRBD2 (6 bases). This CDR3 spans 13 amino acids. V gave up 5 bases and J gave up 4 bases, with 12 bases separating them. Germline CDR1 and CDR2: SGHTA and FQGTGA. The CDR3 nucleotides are TGTGCCAGCAGCCTCGGGACTCCGTACGAGCAGTACTTC. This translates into CASSLGTPYEQYF.

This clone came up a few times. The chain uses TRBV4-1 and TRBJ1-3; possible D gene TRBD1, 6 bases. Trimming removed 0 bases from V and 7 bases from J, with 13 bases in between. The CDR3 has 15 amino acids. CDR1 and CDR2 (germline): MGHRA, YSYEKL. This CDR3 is CASSQDWTAVNTIYF. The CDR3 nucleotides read TGCGCCAGCAGCCAAGATTGGACAGCGGTTAACACCATATATTTT.

The CDR3 reads CATRGQGYDTEAFF. As DNA, the CDR3 is TGTGCCACCAGGGGACAGGGGTATGACACTGAAGCTTTCTTT. The V call is TRBV15, the J call TRBJ1-1; 10 bases are a match to TRBD1. CDR1 LNHNV and CDR2 YYDKDF come from the germline V gene (reference sequence). V was pared by 6 bases and J by 3 bases, with 4 bases of the junction left unmatched. The CDR3 totals 14 residues.

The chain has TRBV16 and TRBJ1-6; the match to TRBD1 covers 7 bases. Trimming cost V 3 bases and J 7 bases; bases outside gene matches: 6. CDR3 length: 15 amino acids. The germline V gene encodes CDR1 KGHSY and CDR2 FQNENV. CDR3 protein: CASSHSDRLNSPLHF. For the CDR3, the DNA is TGTGCCAGCAGCCACTCGGACAGGCTCAATTCACCCCTCCACTTT.

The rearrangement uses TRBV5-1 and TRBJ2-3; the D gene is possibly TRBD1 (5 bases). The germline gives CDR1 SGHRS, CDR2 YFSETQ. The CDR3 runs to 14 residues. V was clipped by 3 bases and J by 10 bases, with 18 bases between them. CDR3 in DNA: TGCGCCAGCAGCTCCCAGGGTGGCGGAAGAGCGCAGTATTTT. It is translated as CASSSQGGGRAQYF.

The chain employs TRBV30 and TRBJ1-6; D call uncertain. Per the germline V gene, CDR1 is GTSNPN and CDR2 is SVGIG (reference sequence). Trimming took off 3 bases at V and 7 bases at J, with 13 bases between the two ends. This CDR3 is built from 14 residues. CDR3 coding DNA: TGTGCCTGGAGAGAGGGTCGTGGAAATTCACCCCTCCACTTT. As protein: CAWREGRGNSPLHF.

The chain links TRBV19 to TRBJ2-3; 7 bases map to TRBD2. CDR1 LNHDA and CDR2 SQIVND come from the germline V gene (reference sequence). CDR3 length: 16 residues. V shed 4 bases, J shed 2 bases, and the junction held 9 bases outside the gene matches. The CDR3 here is CASSTGGGHYTDTQYF. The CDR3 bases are TGTGCCAGTAGTACGGGGGGAGGACACTACACAGATACGCAGTATTTT.

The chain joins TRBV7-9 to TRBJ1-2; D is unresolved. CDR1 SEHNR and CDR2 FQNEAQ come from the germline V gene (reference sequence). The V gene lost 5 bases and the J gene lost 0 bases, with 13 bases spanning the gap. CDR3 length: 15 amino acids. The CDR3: CASSPRRDSNYGYTF. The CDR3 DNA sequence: TGTGCCAGCAGCCCAAGGAGGGATTCTAACTATGGCTACACCTTC.

This chain's CDR3 is CASSSAQGQPLHF. In DNA form, the CDR3 reads TGTGCCAGTAGTTCCGCCCAGGGCCAACCCCTCCACTTT. The chain combines TRBV19 with TRBJ1-6; maybe TRBD1 (5 bases). CDR3 length: 13 residues. In germline, CDR1 is LNHDA, CDR2 SQIVND (reference sequence). V was shortened by 5 bases and J by 12 bases, with 14 bases between the two germline ends.

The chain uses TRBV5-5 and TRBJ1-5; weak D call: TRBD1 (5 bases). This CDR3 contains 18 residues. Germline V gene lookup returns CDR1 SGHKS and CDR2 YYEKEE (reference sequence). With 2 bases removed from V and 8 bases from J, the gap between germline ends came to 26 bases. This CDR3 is CASSFSVEAGRVGEPQHF. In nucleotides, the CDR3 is TGTGCCAGCAGCTTTTCCGTTGAAGCAGGGAGGGTTGGGGAGCCCCAGCATTTT.

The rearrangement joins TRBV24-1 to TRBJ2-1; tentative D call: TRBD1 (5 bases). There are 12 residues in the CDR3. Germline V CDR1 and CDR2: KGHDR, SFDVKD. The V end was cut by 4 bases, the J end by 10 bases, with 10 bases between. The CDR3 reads CATSDAQGEQFF. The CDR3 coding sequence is TGTGCCACCAGTGACGCTCAGGGAGAGCAGTTCTTC.